Shown below are 8 T cell receptor beta chains from a single sample sequenced in a study of blood T cells in healthy people across ages. With a J-beta primer mix and a sample-barcoded 5' primer, a second PCR ran about 6 to 11 cycles. MiXCR was run by TCRdb on the 5' RACE reads, yielding one entry per CDR3 protein. The table shows some 1.6 million distinct CDR3 sequences, with about 31% occurring only once. The sample was blood. The receptors stem from a woman aged 30 to 39 in good health.

This clonotype has a handful of counts. The chain uses TRBV4-1 and TRBJ2-7, with D uncertain. Germline V gene sequence: CDR1 MGHRA, CDR2 YSYEKL. Deletions cut 4 bases from V and 0 bases from J, with 10 bases between. This CDR3 spans 14 amino acids. The CDR3 here is CASSLRILSYEQYF. The CDR3 DNA sequence: TGCGCCAGCAGCCTTAGGATACTCTCCTACGAGCAGTACTTC.

This clonotype has just one count. The J gene is TRBJ1-6, the V gene TRBV3-1; a weak D match, TRBD1 (6 bases). CDR3 length: 16 residues. From germline, CDR1 is LGHDT and CDR2 YNNKEL (reference sequence). Trimming left V 4 bases short and J 5 bases short, with 15 bases between. The CDR3 loop reads CASSPGQQVDNSPLHF. CDR3 nucleotide sequence: TGTGCCAGCAGCCCGGGACAACAAGTGGATAATTCACCCCTCCACTTT.

This clonotype was observed a handful of times. V and J are TRBV7-2 and TRBJ2-1; 9 positions match TRBD2. Losses at the gene ends were 4 bases for V and 8 bases for J; bases not matched to a gene: 6. The germline V gene has CDR1 SGHTA and CDR2 FQGNSA. This CDR3 spans 14 amino acids. CDR3 DNA: TGTGCCAGCAGCTCCCCAGCGGGAGGCTATGAGCAGTTCTTC. Its protein is CASSSPAGGYEQFF.

This clonotype has at least ten counts. The chain employs TRBV13 and TRBJ2-6; 9 nucleotides line up with TRBD1. The germline V gene has CDR1 PRHDT and CDR2 FYEKMQ (reference sequence). The junction had 5 bases not matched to a gene; V was cut back by 3 bases and J by 2 bases. CDR3 length: 17 residues. CDR3 in DNA: TGTGCCAGCAGCTTCGGGACAGGGAGAACTGGGGCCAACGTCCTGACTTTC. Translated: CASSFGTGRTGANVLTF.

CDR3 DNA sequence: TGCAGTGCCCCTAAGCCGAGCAACTATGGCTACACCTTC. This codes for CSAPKPSNYGYTF. The chain joins TRBV20-1 to TRBJ1-2; D is uncertain. The germline V gene has CDR1 DFQATT and CDR2 SNEGSKA (reference sequence). There are 13 residues in the CDR3. The germline V and J ends were trimmed by 6 bases and 2 bases, with 13 bases remaining between them.

This clonotype came up many times. The J gene is TRBJ2-7, the V gene TRBV4-1; D might be TRBD1 (6 bases). Germline CDR1 and CDR2: MGHRA and YSYEKL. The V end lost 1 base, the J end lost 7 bases, and 20 bases lay between the germline ends. The CDR3 contains 16 residues. The CDR3 DNA follows: TGCGCCAGCAGCCAAGTCCTACAGTTGACGCAGGGGGAGCAGTACTTC. Its translation: CASSQVLQLTQGEQYF.

This chain uses TRBV2 with TRBJ1-2; the match to TRBD1 covers 7 bases. Germline CDR1 and CDR2: SNHLY and FYNNEI. There are 13 residues in the CDR3. J gave up 7 bases and V 8 bases, and 10 bases lay outside the gene matches. This chain's CDR3 is CASGGPGQAGYTF. In DNA form, the CDR3 reads TGTGCCAGCGGCGGACCTGGACAGGCTGGCTACACCTTC.

The chain couples TRBV2 to TRBJ2-1, with 7 bases fitting TRBD2. With 6 bases clipped from V and 4 bases from J, the junction kept 9 bases outside the gene matches. Germline CDR1 is SNHLY and CDR2 is FYNNEI. There are 15 residues in the CDR3. The CDR3: CASRGTSVPYNEQFF. CDR3 DNA sequence: TGTGCCAGCAGGGGAACTAGCGTCCCTTACAATGAGCAGTTCTTC.